This T cell receptor beta chain was recovered during a study of blood T cell repertoires in COVID-19. About the study: Researchers got acute and convalescent COVID-19 samples from the United States, Italy and Spain. In each case, the material was cDNA or gDNA derived from T cells, B-cell-depleted T cells, or PBMCs.

V trimming: 4 bases; J trimming: 10 bases; junction bases outside the gene matches: 3. Germline V gives CDR1 SGHNT, CDR2 YENEEA. The CDR3 contains 14 residues. Method: immunoSEQ multiplex PCR; TCRdb's copy keeps in-frame clones and lacks some. The repertoire includes over 250,000 clones, less than 90% of them detected once, and about an eighth sits in the top ten. This rearrangement joins TRBV11-3 to TRBJ2-1; 14 bases line up with TRBD2. The sequencing sample was made of peripheral blood. The sequence derives from a human donor in a cohort sampled during active COVID-19. CDR3 coding DNA: TGTGCCAGCAGCTCGGGACTAGCGGGAGAAGAGCAGTTCTTC. Its protein is CASSSGLAGEEQFF.